This T cell receptor beta chain was identified in a study of blood T cell repertoires in COVID-19. Study context: Nucleic acid was either cDNA or gDNA, and it came from T cells, B-cell-depleted T cells, or PBMCs.

The CDR3 is 16 residues long. Trimming removed 1 base from V and 5 bases from J, with 15 bases in between. In germline, CDR1 is KGHSH, CDR2 LQKENI. In the authors' methods: Amplification from reference gene primers served as the basis for estimated nucleated cell counts. This table comes from immunoSEQ multiplex PCR, and its TCRdb copy is limited to in-frame clones, with some not included. V, J and clone size are those of that table, while D and trimming were read from the DNA. The sample has about 210,000 clones, approximately 82% seen once; the top ten hold roughly 12%. The gene calls are TRBV18 and TRBJ2-1, with D possibly TRBD2 on 5 matching bases. The receptor was isolated from a woman aged 40 to 50 with acute or convalescent COVID-19. The specimen was peripheral blood. The CDR3 spells CASSPRRGIPDNEQFF. The CDR3 DNA sequence: TGTGCCAGCTCACCACGCCGAGGGATACCTGACAATGAGCAGTTCTTC.